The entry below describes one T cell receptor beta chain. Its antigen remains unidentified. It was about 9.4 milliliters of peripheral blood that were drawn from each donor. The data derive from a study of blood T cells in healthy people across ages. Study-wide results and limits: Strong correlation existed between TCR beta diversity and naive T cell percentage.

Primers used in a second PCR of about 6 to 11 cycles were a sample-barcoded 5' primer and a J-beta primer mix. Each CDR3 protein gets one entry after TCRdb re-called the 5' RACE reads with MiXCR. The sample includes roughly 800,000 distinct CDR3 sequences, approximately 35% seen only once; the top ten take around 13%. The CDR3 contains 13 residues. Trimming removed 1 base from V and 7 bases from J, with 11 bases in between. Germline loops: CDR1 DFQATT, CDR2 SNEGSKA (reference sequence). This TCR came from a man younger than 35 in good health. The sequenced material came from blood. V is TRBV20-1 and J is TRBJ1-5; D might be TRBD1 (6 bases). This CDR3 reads CSARVGGQQPQHF. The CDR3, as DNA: TGCAGTGCTAGAGTGGGGGGCCAGCAGCCCCAGCATTTT.